The clone carrying this T cell receptor (beta chain) was seen a few times. Its antigen is not known. These data originate in a study of blood T cells in healthy people across ages. A second PCR, run for about 6 to 12 cycles, used a sample-barcoded 5' primer plus a J-beta primer mix. TCRdb itself ran the 5' RACE reads through MiXCR, one entry per CDR3 protein. The repertoire includes about 930,000 distinct CDR3 sequences, 29% of them detected once, and roughly 10% sits in the top ten. Study findings and constraints: In these data, TCR beta diversity tracked strongly with naive T cell percentage.

Germline loops: CDR1 SGDLS, CDR2 YYNGEE. The CDR3 loop spans 16 amino acids. The junction had 11 bases not matched to a gene; V was cut back by 3 bases and J by 4 bases. These same data were also listed under a study on T cells of mothers and their children. That work contributes: The yield was over 8 million TCR beta CDR3 reads from each mother and around 3.3 million from each child.

The clonotype originates from a woman aged 40-49 years in good health. The specimen was blood. The rearrangement uses TRBV9 and TRBJ2-5; 8 nucleotides line up with TRBD2. CDR3 protein: CASSATGLGGRETQYF. Written as DNA, the CDR3 is TGTGCCAGCAGCGCCACGGGACTAGGGGGAAGAGAGACCCAGTACTTC.